These T cell receptor beta chains were read from a single sample in a study of blood T cell repertoires in COVID-19. Here immunoSEQ multiplex PCR was the method, and the copy in TCRdb shows in-frame clones only, minus some. The data hold 70,000 or so clones, with roughly 87% observed a single time. The sequenced material came from peripheral blood. The receptors here all came from a human donor in a cohort sampled during active COVID-19. Both conserved end residues are part of each CDR3. Each record gives: CDR3 DNA, CDR3 protein, CDR3 length, J gene, D gene, clone size, V gene. D genes are given only for firm matches. Only part of the rows carry a size: once, few, many, or a class if the clone is expanded.

TGTGCCAGCAGCTTAGGGGTAGGGGGCTGGGGCTACACCTTC | CASSLGVGGWGYTF | 14 | TRBJ1-2 | TRBD1 | - | TRBV7-2
TGTGCCAGCTCACTCTTTTCCGACAGGAACACTGAAGCTTTCTTT | CASSLFSDRNTEAFF | 15 | TRBJ1-1 | - | once | TRBV18
TGCGCCAGCAGTGAGTCGTATTCTGAGGGGGCGCAAACTGAAGCTTTCTTT | CASSESYSEGAQTEAFF | 17 | TRBJ1-1 | TRBD1 | - | TRBV10-1
TGTGCCAGCAGCAGGCGGATCCGTTCATCTGGGGCCAACGTCCTGACTTTC | CASSRRIRSSGANVLTF | 17 | TRBJ2-6 | - | - | TRBV5-8
TGTGCCTGGCAGGGACAGCAGAACACTGAAGCTTTCTTT | CAWQGQQNTEAFF | 13 | TRBJ1-1 | TRBD1 | - | TRBV30
TGTGCCAGCAGCACCCGCACCAGAGCGACCGAGGATTATGGAAACACCATATATTTT | CASSTRTRATEDYGNTIYF | 19 | TRBJ1-3 | - | once | TRBV21-1
TGCGCCAGCAGCTTAGGGCTAGCCGACGACGAGCAGTACTTC | CASSLGLADDEQYF | 14 | TRBJ2-7 | - | - | TRBV5-1
TGTGCCAGCAGCTTAGCGCAAGGGGCCCAGTACTTC | CASSLAQGAQYF | 12 | TRBJ2-5 | - | few | TRBV7-2
TGCGCCAGCAGCTCCGGGACAGGGCTAGAGCAGTACTTC | CASSSGTGLEQYF | 13 | TRBJ2-7 | TRBD1 | - | TRBV5-1
TGCAGCGTTGGTCGGGGGTTCATGAACACTGAAGCTTTCTTT | CSVGRGFMNTEAFF | 14 | TRBJ1-1 | - | - | TRBV29-1
TGTGCCAGCTCGGAGGCGACAGGGCCCTACGAGCAGTACTTC | CASSEATGPYEQYF | 14 | TRBJ2-7 | TRBD1 | - | TRBV18
TGTGCCAGCAGTGAAGAGGGGCTAAGGTGGGCAGATACGCAGTATTTT | CASSEEGLRWADTQYF | 16 | TRBJ2-3 | - | - | TRBV6-1
TGCGCCAGCAGCAGGGACAGGGAAGTTCTGTATTTT | CASSRDREVLYF | 12 | TRBJ2-3 | TRBD1 | once | TRBV5-1
TGTGCCAGCAGCTCTCACCGGGACACGCCAAACTATGGCTACACCTTC | CASSSHRDTPNYGYTF | 16 | TRBJ1-2 | - | - | TRBV11-2
TGCGCCAGCAGCTTGGGGGGGCCGAGCTCTGGAAACACCATATATTTT | CASSLGGPSSGNTIYF | 16 | TRBJ1-3 | - | - | TRBV5-1
TGTGCCAGCACCCCAATGGAGGGATCCGCCTACACCTTC | CASTPMEGSAYTF | 13 | TRBJ1-2 | - | - | TRBV12-3/TRBV12-4
TGCGCCAGCAGCTTGAGGGGCAGGTTCACTGAAGCTTTCTTT | CASSLRGRFTEAFF | 14 | TRBJ1-1 | - | - | TRBV5-1
TGCGCCAGCAGCTTGAAACAGGACGCTCTGGCTTTCTTT | CASSLKQDALAFF | 13 | TRBJ1-1 | - | - | TRBV5-1
TGTGCCATCAGTGGTCCTAGCGGGGGGGCATCAGATACGCAGTATTTT | CAISGPSGGASDTQYF | 16 | TRBJ2-3 | TRBD2 | - | TRBV10-3
TGTGCCTGGAGCAGCCCAAAGACATATCAGCCCCAGCATTTT | CAWSSPKTYQPQHF | 14 | TRBJ1-5 | - | - | TRBV30
TGTGCCAGCAGCTTGACAGGAGCCTCCTACGAGCAGTACTTC | CASSLTGASYEQYF | 14 | TRBJ2-7 | - | - | TRBV11-2
TGCGCCAGCAGCCAGCAGGTCCCCGGGGAGCTGTTTTTT | CASSQQVPGELFF | 13 | TRBJ2-2 | - | few | TRBV5-1
TGTGCCAGCAGCTTAGTCGGGGGGAACGAGCAGTACTTC | CASSLVGGNEQYF | 13 | TRBJ2-7 | TRBD2 | - | TRBV11-2
TGTGCCAGCAGCCGGACAGGCTACGAGCAGTACTTC | CASSRTGYEQYF | 12 | TRBJ2-7 | TRBD1 | - | TRBV3-1/TRBV3-2
TGTGCCAGCAGCTTAGACGGGACAGGGGGCTACACCTTC | CASSLDGTGGYTF | 13 | TRBJ1-2 | TRBD1 | once | TRBV11-2
TGTGCCAGCAGTGGATTGGACCCGGGACTAGCTCCCTTAGACTTC | CASSGLDPGLAPLDF | 15 | TRBJ2-5 | TRBD2 | - | TRBV2
TGTGCCAGCAGCGTAACAGGGGAGTCCGAGCAGTACTTC | CASSVTGESEQYF | 13 | TRBJ2-7 | TRBD1 | - | TRBV7-9
TGTGCCAGCAGTGGGACAGGGAATCAGCCCCAGCATTTT | CASSGTGNQPQHF | 13 | TRBJ1-5 | TRBD1 | - | TRBV2
TGTGCCAGCAGCTTTGGGACTAGCACGGTCTACGAGCAGTACTTC | CASSFGTSTVYEQYF | 15 | TRBJ2-7 | TRBD2 | - | TRBV7-9
TGTGCCAGCAGTGAACGAGCCAACACGCAGTATTTT | CASSERANTQYF | 12 | TRBJ2-3 | - | - | TRBV2
TGTGCCAGCAGTTACGGGACAGCGGGCCTCACTGAAGCTTTCTTT | CASSYGTAGLTEAFF | 15 | TRBJ1-1 | TRBD1 | - | TRBV2
TGTGCCAGCAGCCAGACAAGGAAGAATGAGCAGTTCTTC | CASSQTRKNEQFF | 13 | TRBJ2-1 | - | few | TRBV3-1/TRBV3-2
TGTGCCAGCAGTCTGGGACAGGGGAACACCGGGGAGCTGTTTTTT | CASSLGQGNTGELFF | 15 | TRBJ2-2 | TRBD1 | - | TRBV6-6
TGTGCCAGCAGTGTTAAATCAACAGGGGGCACCTACGAGCAGTACTTC | CASSVKSTGGTYEQYF | 16 | TRBJ2-7 | TRBD1 | once | TRBV2
TGTGCCAGCACCCAGAGATGGGGAGCTTACGAGCAGTACTTC | CASTQRWGAYEQYF | 14 | TRBJ2-7 | - | - | TRBV27
TGTGCCAGTAGTATAGGAGGAGATCAGCCCCAGCATTTT | CASSIGGDQPQHF | 13 | TRBJ1-5 | - | - | TRBV19
TGTGCCAGTAGTAGTCCTTGGGCCTCTGGAAACACCATATATTTT | CASSSPWASGNTIYF | 15 | TRBJ1-3 | - | once | TRBV19
TGCGCCAGCAGCCGATCACACGGGACAGGGGATTACGAGCAGTACTTC | CASSRSHGTGDYEQYF | 16 | TRBJ2-7 | TRBD1 | - | TRBV5-1
TGTGCCAGTAGTATAAGTAAGGGAGCCTACGAGCAGTACTTC | CASSISKGAYEQYF | 14 | TRBJ2-7 | - | - | TRBV19
TGTGCCAGCAGCCAAGATGATGGGAGCGGGGAATATGATTCCTACGAGCAGTACTTC | CASSQDDGSGEYDSYEQYF | 19 | TRBJ2-7 | TRBD2 | - | TRBV4-2
TGTGCCAGCAGCGCGATCAGGCGATCAAGCTATGGCTACACCTTC | CASSAIRRSSYGYTF | 15 | TRBJ1-2 | - | - | TRBV9
TGTGCCATCAGCCCACAGCCCCTCGGACAGGGCCATTCACCCCTCCACTTT | CAISPQPLGQGHSPLHF | 17 | TRBJ1-6 | TRBD1 | - | TRBV10-3
TGCGCCAGCAGCTACGGAGCGAATGGTCGCTACGAGCAGTACTTC | CASSYGANGRYEQYF | 15 | TRBJ2-7 | - | - | TRBV5-1
TGTGCCACCCAAGGCGGCGGGGCCGGGGCCAACGTCCTGACTTTC | CATQGGGAGANVLTF | 15 | TRBJ2-6 | - | - | TRBV15
TGTGCCAGCAGGGAGGGAAACTCACCCCTCCACTTT | CASREGNSPLHF | 12 | TRBJ1-6 | - | few | TRBV5-6
TGTGCCAGCAGCGAAACCCTAAATTCACCCCTCCACTTT | CASSETLNSPLHF | 13 | TRBJ1-6 | - | - | TRBV5-8
TGTGCCAGCAGCCCAGGACAGGGCACCTTAAACTATGGCTACACCTTC | CASSPGQGTLNYGYTF | 16 | TRBJ1-2 | TRBD1 | - | TRBV7-2
TGTGCCAGCAGCTTGTACGCGGGGGGAGTTGAGCAGTTCTTC | CASSLYAGGVEQFF | 14 | TRBJ2-1 | TRBD2 | - | TRBV7-9
TGTGCCAGCAGCCCGTTTAGGACAGGGTTGAACACTGAAGCTTTCTTT | CASSPFRTGLNTEAFF | 16 | TRBJ1-1 | TRBD1 | - | TRBV9
TGTGCCAGCAGTCGGGACAGCACCTACGAGCAGTACTTC | CASSRDSTYEQYF | 13 | TRBJ2-7 | TRBD1 | - | TRBV4-2
TGTGCCAGCAGGACAGGGGTTTCCTACGAGCAGTACTTC | CASRTGVSYEQYF | 13 | TRBJ2-7 | TRBD1 | - | TRBV2
TGTGCCAGCAGTCCAGGGCCCGCAATGACTGGGCAGTACTTC | CASSPGPAMTGQYF | 14 | TRBJ2-7 | - | - | TRBV27
TGTGCCAGTAGTACCACCGCAACCAAACAGGGGATTTCTGGGGCCAACGTCCTGACTTTC | CASSTTATKQGISGANVLTF | 20 | TRBJ2-6 | TRBD1 | - | TRBV19
TGTGCCAGCAGTTTGATGGGGGGTTCACCCCTCCACTTT | CASSLMGGSPLHF | 13 | TRBJ1-6 | - | few | TRBV12-3/TRBV12-4
TGTGCCAGCAGTTCAGCGTTTGGTCAGCCCCAGCATTTT | CASSSAFGQPQHF | 13 | TRBJ1-5 | - | - | TRBV6-2/TRBV6-3
TGTGCCAGCACCGATACGGACAGGGGCAATCAGCCCCAGCATTTT | CASTDTDRGNQPQHF | 15 | TRBJ1-5 | TRBD1 | - | TRBV6-6
TGTGCCAGCAGGGGGGGGACCCACGCCGTCTATGGCTACACCTTC | CASRGGTHAVYGYTF | 15 | TRBJ1-2 | - | - | TRBV7-9
TGCGCCAGCAGCCAAGAGAACGGTCCCTACGAGCAGTACTTC | CASSQENGPYEQYF | 14 | TRBJ2-7 | - | - | TRBV4-3